This T cell receptor (beta chain) was identified during a study of T cells in Graves' hyperthyroidism and ophthalmopathy. The J segment lost 0 bases and the V segment lost 1 base, leaving 3 bases of the junction unmatched. Germline CDR1 reads DFQATT; CDR2 reads SNEGSKA (reference sequence). This CDR3 spans 16 amino acids. RNA transcripts yielded amplified TCR beta CDR3 regions. HTBI primers drove first-round RT-PCR of the TCR CDR3. Using its own MiXCR run on the multiplex PCR reads, TCRdb lists one record per CDR3 protein. The data contain a few hundred thousand distinct CDR3 sequences, about 15% of them singletons. Hyperthyroidism of Graves' type that showed no ophthalmopathy progression within 18 months was stable. The study enrolled patients aged 18 to 65 with newly diagnosed hyperthyroidism of under 2 months' duration. Findings of the study overall: Most thyroid clonotypes expanded above 0.001 were also detected in blood.

Concerning this clonotype: Its antigen is still unknown.

The source material was blood. This receptor was identified in a woman aged 18-29 years with Graves' hyperthyroidism. The V and J genes are TRBV20-1 and TRBJ2-3; 11 nucleotides match TRBD2. CDR3 in amino acids: CSARVGLAVSTDTQYF. DNA of the CDR3: TGCAGTGCTAGAGTGGGACTAGCGGTTAGCACAGATACGCAGTATTTT.